A selection of T cell receptor beta chains follows, all from one sample in a study of cytomegalovirus exposure and HLA in healthy donors. Produced via immunoSEQ multiplex PCR; TCRdb's table is partial and in-frame only. The sample includes about 88,000 clones. The sample taken for sequencing was PBMCs. The source is a girl aged 5-17 years in good health and CMV-seropositive. The CDR3 runs from the conserved cysteine through the conserved F or W. Fields, in order: CDR3 length, V gene, CDR3 protein.

len: 15
v_gene: TRBV4-3
CDR3aa: CASSQYQGTDEKLFF

len: 18
v_gene: TRBV5-1
CDR3aa: CASSSGLAGGISTDTQYF

len: 15
v_gene: TRBV6-6
CDR3aa: CASSYSGDLNSPLHF

len: 15
v_gene: TRBV30
CDR3aa: CAWSLGQGAGETQYF

len: 13
v_gene: TRBV19
CDR3aa: CASSVFSGSEQYF

len: 15
v_gene: TRBV19
CDR3aa: CASSMGRFPYNEQFF

len: 16
v_gene: TRBV19
CDR3aa: CASSIDPSGGFGELFF

len: 16
v_gene: TRBV7-8
CDR3aa: CASSLEFSGGTDTQYF

len: 14
v_gene: TRBV30
CDR3aa: CAWGTGKKGNEQFF

len: 14
v_gene: TRBV7-2
CDR3aa: CASSFGGFTDTQYF

len: 22
v_gene: TRBV4-3
CDR3aa: CASSRTGGARETGGGYLETQYF

len: 13
v_gene: TRBV6-7
CDR3aa: CASSYSSGRAQYF

len: 15
v_gene: TRBV13
CDR3aa: CASSLYTGGYTEAFF

len: 16
v_gene: TRBV4-1
CDR3aa: CASSQVLAGYQETQYF

len: 12
v_gene: TRBV29-1
CDR3aa: CSVDRGRFGYTF

len: 15
v_gene: TRBV4-1
CDR3aa: CASSQGLGDAYEQYF

len: 12
v_gene: TRBV7-9
CDR3aa: CASSLRVYEQYF

len: 18
v_gene: TRBV4-2
CDR3aa: CASSQEARTDRGADTQYF

len: 18
v_gene: TRBV19
CDR3aa: CASSIEGPSGGTYNEQFF

len: 18
v_gene: TRBV7-2
CDR3aa: CASSLGVFRPGSTGELFF

len: 15
v_gene: TRBV5-6
CDR3aa: CASRRGQGSWETQYF

len: 15
v_gene: TRBV7-2
CDR3aa: CASSLRTGGLSDYTF

len: 15
v_gene: TRBV6-5
CDR3aa: CASSYSTGTNQPQHF

len: 16
v_gene: TRBV6-1
CDR3aa: CASSEAAGSYNSPLHF

len: 16
v_gene: TRBV9
CDR3aa: CASSVEAGTGSYEQYF

len: 14
v_gene: TRBV28
CDR3aa: CASSSTGGNQPQHF

len: 14
v_gene: TRBV5-1
CDR3aa: CASSPRQDNSPLHF

len: 15
v_gene: TRBV6-5
CDR3aa: CASSYSQWEHNEQFF

len: 13
v_gene: TRBV27
CDR3aa: CASSLRVNQPQHF

len: 14
v_gene: TRBV29-1
CDR3aa: CSASGGSSTDTQYF

len: 16
v_gene: TRBV2
CDR3aa: CASSDIPGQQYQPQHF

len: 19
v_gene: TRBV11-1
CDR3aa: CASSLYRGTGKPGANVLTF

len: 16
v_gene: TRBV7-3
CDR3aa: CASSLTYGGGTETQYF

len: 15
v_gene: TRBV7-2
CDR3aa: CASSSEGGSRVEQFF

len: 15
v_gene: TRBV28
CDR3aa: CASSFPTVYTSPLHF

len: 15
v_gene: TRBV9
CDR3aa: CASSVVGSGEETQYF

len: 15
v_gene: TRBV9
CDR3aa: CASSPWDRPHNEQFF

len: 14
v_gene: TRBV27
CDR3aa: CASSSAGLRYEQYF

len: 16
v_gene: TRBV7-2
CDR3aa: CASSSTSGGAEGEQFF

len: 16
v_gene: TRBV28
CDR3aa: CASSDRGVIWDTEAFF

len: 14
v_gene: TRBV19
CDR3aa: CASSIDTYNSPLHF

len: 16
v_gene: TRBV19
CDR3aa: CASSAQPGQFSYEQYF

len: 13
v_gene: TRBV28
CDR3aa: CASSSGGTDTQYF

len: 15
v_gene: TRBV29-1
CDR3aa: CSVVEGAETNEKLFF

len: 19
v_gene: TRBV19
CDR3aa: CASSIEDADYAGQRYGYTF

len: 14
v_gene: TRBV19
CDR3aa: CASSMRTGTDTQYF

len: 16
v_gene: TRBV9
CDR3aa: CASSVGGVASFNEQFF

len: 15
v_gene: TRBV7-9
CDR3aa: CASSPPRDYRDEAFF

len: 13
v_gene: TRBV7-9
CDR3aa: CASSPGGNQPQHF

len: 15
v_gene: TRBV7-6
CDR3aa: CASTVAGTGGNEQFF

len: 13
v_gene: TRBV11-2
CDR3aa: CASSPDRTDTQYF

len: 15
v_gene: TRBV13
CDR3aa: CASSSRQGRWNEQFF

len: 18
v_gene: TRBV4-2
CDR3aa: CASSQVLSGLSGANVLTF

len: 14
v_gene: TRBV5-4
CDR3aa: CASSLTSLNTEAFF

len: 14
v_gene: TRBV7-6
CDR3aa: CASSRNGQDETQYF